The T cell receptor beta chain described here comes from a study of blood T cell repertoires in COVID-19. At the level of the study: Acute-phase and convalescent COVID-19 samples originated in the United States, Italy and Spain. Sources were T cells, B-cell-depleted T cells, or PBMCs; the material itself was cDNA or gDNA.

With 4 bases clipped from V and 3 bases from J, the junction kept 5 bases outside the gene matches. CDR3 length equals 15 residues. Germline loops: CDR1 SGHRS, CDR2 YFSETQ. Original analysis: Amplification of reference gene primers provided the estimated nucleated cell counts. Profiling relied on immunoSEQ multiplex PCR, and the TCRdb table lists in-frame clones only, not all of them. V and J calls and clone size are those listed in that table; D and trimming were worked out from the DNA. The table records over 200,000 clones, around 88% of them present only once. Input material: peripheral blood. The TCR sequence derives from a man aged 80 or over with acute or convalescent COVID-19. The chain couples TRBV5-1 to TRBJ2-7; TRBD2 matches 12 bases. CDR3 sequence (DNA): TGCGCCAGCAGCCCGGGACTAGCGGGCTTCTACGAGCAGTACTTC. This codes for CASSPGLAGFYEQYF.